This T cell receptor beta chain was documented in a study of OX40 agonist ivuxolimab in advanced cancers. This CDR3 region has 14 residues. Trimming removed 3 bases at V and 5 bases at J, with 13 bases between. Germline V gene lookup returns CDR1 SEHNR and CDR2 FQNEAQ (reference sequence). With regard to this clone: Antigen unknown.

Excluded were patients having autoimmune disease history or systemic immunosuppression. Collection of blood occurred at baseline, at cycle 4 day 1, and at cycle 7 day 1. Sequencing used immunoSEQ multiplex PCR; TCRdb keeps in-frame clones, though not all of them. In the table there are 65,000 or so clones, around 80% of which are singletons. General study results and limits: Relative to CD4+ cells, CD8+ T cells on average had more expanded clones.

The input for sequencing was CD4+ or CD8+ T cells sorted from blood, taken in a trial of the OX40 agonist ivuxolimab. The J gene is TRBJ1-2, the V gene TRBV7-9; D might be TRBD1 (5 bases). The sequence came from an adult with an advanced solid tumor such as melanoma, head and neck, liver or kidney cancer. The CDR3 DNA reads TGTGCCAGCAGCTTTCCGACCGGGGGTTATGGCTACACCTTC. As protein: CASSFPTGGYGYTF.